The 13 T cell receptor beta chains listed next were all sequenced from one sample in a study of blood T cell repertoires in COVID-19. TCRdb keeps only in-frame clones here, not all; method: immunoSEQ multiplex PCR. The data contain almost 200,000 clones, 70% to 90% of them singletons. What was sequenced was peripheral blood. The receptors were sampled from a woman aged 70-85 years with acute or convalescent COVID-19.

The CDR3 protein is CASSYGPVQETQYF. The DNA for the CDR3 is TGTGCCAGCAGTTACGGGCCAGTCCAAGAGACCCAGTACTTC. V and J are TRBV6-5 and TRBJ2-5; D not certain. V lost 2 bases and J lost 1, with 8 bases in between. This CDR3 is 14 amino acids long. The V gene's germline CDR1 is MNHEY and CDR2 SVGAGI.

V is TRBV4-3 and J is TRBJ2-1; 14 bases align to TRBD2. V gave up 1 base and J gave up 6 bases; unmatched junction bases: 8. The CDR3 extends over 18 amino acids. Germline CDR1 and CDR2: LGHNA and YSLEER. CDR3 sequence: CASSQGGTSGSPGNEQFF. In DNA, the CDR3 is TGCGCCAGCAGCCAAGGCGGGACTAGCGGGAGTCCGGGCAATGAGCAGTTCTTC.

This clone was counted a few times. The CDR3 region has the DNA TGTGCCAGCAGGCTGATGGCAGCGAACACCGGGGAGCTGTTTTTT. The encoded protein is CASRLMAANTGELFF. The rearrangement links TRBV6-5 to TRBJ2-2; no firm D call. The CDR3 extends over 15 amino acids. Trimming stripped 6 bases from V and 0 bases from J, with 11 bases between. Per the germline V gene, CDR1 is MNHEY and CDR2 is SVGAGI.

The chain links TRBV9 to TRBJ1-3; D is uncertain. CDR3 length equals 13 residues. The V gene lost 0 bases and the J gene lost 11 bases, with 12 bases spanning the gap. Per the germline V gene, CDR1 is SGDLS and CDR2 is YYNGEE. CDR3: CASSVDEGSAIYF. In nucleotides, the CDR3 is TGTGCCAGCAGCGTAGACGAGGGCTCGGCCATATATTTT.

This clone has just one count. The CDR3 DNA reads as TGTGCCAGCAGCCAAGAGGCTCCGGGACTAGCGGGAGATGAGCAGTTCTTC. Translation: CASSQEAPGLAGDEQFF. The chain couples TRBV3-1 (or the pseudogene TRBV3-2) to TRBJ2-1, with 14 bases fitting TRBD2. Per the germline V gene, CDR1 is LGHDT and CDR2 is YNNKEL (reference sequence). V lost 0 bases and J lost 8; bases outside the gene matches: 6. The CDR3 length is 17 residues.

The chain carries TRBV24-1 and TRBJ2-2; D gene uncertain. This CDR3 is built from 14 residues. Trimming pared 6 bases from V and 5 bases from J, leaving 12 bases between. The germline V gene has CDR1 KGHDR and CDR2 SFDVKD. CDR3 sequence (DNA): TGTGCCACCAGTTCTGGCCCCTCTACCGGGGAGCTGTTTTTT. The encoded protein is CATSSGPSTGELFF.

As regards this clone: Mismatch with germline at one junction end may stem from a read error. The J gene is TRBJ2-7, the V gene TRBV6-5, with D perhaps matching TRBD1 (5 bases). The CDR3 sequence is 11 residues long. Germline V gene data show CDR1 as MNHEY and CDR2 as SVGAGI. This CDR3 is CASEKSAGLDF. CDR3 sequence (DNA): TGTGCCAGCGAAAAGTCCGCAGGGTTGGACTTC.

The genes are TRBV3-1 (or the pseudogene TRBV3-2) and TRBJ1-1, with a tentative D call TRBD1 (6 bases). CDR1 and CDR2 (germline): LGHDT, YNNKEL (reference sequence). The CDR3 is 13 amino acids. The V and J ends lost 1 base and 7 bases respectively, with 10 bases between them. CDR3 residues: CASSQAGASEAFF. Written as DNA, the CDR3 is TGTGCCAGCAGCCAAGCAGGGGCGAGTGAAGCTTTCTTT.

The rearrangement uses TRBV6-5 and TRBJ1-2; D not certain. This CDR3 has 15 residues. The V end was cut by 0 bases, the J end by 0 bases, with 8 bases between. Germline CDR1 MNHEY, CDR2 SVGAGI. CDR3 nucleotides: TGTGCCAGCAGTTACTCGACTCGGTCTAACTATGGCTACACCTTC. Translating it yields CASSYSTRSNYGYTF.

DNA for the CDR3: TGTGCCAGCAGCACCCAACAGGGGGCGCTGGTGACGGGGGAAGAGACCCAGTACTTC. Amino acids: CASSTQQGALVTGEETQYF. The rearrangement joins TRBV27 to TRBJ2-5, with TRBD1 identical over 9 bases. V lost 6 bases, J lost 3 bases, and 20 bases stayed unmatched. There are 19 residues in the CDR3. Germline-derived CDR1 and CDR2 are MNHEY and SMNVEV (reference sequence).

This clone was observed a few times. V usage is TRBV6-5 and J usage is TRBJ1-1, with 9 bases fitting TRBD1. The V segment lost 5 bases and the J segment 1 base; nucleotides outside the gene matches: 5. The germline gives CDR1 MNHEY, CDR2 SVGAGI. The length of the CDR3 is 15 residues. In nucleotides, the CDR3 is TGTGCCAGCAGTCACAGGGGGCGGAGGAACACTGAAGCTTTCTTT. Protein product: CASSHRGRRNTEAFF.

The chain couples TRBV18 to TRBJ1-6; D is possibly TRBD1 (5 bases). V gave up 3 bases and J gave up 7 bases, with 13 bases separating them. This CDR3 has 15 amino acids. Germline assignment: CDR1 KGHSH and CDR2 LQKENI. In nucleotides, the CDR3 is TGTGCCAGCTCACCCAACGGAGGGGCGAATTCACCCCTCCACTTT. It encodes CASSPNGGANSPLHF.

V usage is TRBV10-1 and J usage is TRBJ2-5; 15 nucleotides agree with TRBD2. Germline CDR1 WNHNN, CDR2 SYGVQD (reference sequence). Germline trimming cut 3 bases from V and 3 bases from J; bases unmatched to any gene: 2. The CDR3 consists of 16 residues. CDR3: CASSEGTSGRKETQYF. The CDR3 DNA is TGCGCCAGCAGTGAAGGGACTAGCGGGAGGAAAGAGACCCAGTACTTC.